Each of the 9 T cell receptor beta chains below was sequenced from the same sample in a study of CD8+CD57+ T cells in acquired aplastic anemia. The template for TCR beta VDJ and CDR3 sequence profiling was genomic DNA. TCRdb re-called the reads through MiXCR, storing one row per CDR3 protein. The table includes some 410,000 distinct CDR3 sequences, 55% to 70% detected once. Input material: sorted CD4+, CD8+, or CD8+CD57+ T cells (not recorded which) from PBMCs. All receptors derive from a human donor in good health, serving as a control.

On this clonotype: A read error may produce the germline difference seen at one junction end. The gene calls are TRBV5-1 and TRBJ1-1, with D possibly TRBD1 on 6 matching bases. This CDR3 has 16 amino acids. Per the germline V gene, CDR1 is SGHRS and CDR2 is YFSETQ. CDR3 protein: CASSLARGQGNTEAFF. The CDR3 region has the DNA TGTGCCAGCAGCTTAGCGCGGGGGCAGGGGAACACTGAAGCTTTCTTT.

This clonotype was observed a few times. The rearrangement links TRBV25-1 to TRBJ2-3; 15 bases fit TRBD2. V shed 6 bases, J shed 6 bases, and the junction held 4 bases outside the gene matches. Germline values: CDR1 MGHDK, CDR2 SYGVNS. This CDR3 region has 15 residues. This CDR3 reads CASSGLAGGGDTQYF. For the CDR3, the DNA is TGTGCCAGCAGCGGACTAGCGGGGGGGGGGGATACGCAGTATTTT. Using reference TRBV25-1 and TRBJ2-3 for the parts outside the CDR3, the full variable domain is EADIYQTPRYLVIGTGKKITLECSQTMGHDKMYWYQQDPGMELHLIHYSYGVNSTEKGDLSSESTVSRIRTEHFPLTLESARPSHTSQYLCASSGLAGGGDTQYFGPGTRLTVL.

The V call is TRBV7-2, the J call TRBJ2-3; D remains unclear. Looked up from germline, CDR1 is SGHTA and CDR2 is FQGNSA. The CDR3 spans 15 residues. V was shortened by 2 bases and J by 14 bases, with 23 bases between the two germline ends. The CDR3 spells CASSLHSETQYIGYF. CDR3 bases: TGTGCCAGCAGCTTACATAGTGAGACCCAGTACATCGGGTATTTT.

The chain has TRBV7-3 and TRBJ2-7; 8 positions match TRBD2. Germline CDR1 and CDR2: SGHTA and FQGTGA. The CDR3 covers 15 residues. Trimming removed 5 bases from V and 9 bases from J; junction bases left unmatched: 15. The CDR3 nucleotides read TGTGCCAGCAGCCCGCAGGTGACTAGCGACTCCGGGCAGTACTTC. This gives the protein CASSPQVTSDSGQYF.

This clonotype came up many times. The chain is built from TRBV6-5 and TRBJ2-5; 15 bases align to TRBD2. From germline, CDR1 is MNHEY and CDR2 SVGAGI. J gave up 5 bases and V 8 bases, and 9 bases lay outside the gene matches. This CDR3 region has 16 residues. CDR3 region: CASGRTSGGASETQYF. The CDR3 DNA is TGTGCCAGCGGGCGGACTAGCGGGGGGGCGAGTGAGACCCAGTACTTC.

This clonotype was counted once. The genes are TRBV7-9 and TRBJ1-2; the D is unclear. CDR3 length: 13 residues. Germline CDR1 is SEHNR and CDR2 is FQNEAQ (reference sequence). Trimming cost V 3 bases and J 4 bases, with 9 bases left between them. CDR3 in DNA: TGTGCCAGCAGCTTTTTGTTACCCTATGGCTACACCTTC. Translated: CASSFLLPYGYTF.

The chain joins TRBV9 to TRBJ1-4, with D perhaps matching TRBD1 (5 bases). CDR3 length: 16 residues. CDR1 and CDR2 from the germline V gene are SGDLS and YYNGEE. V was shortened by 4 bases and J by 12 bases, with 25 bases between the two germline ends. The CDR3 here is CASSFHGDLNYEQLFF. The CDR3 DNA reads TGTGCCAGCAGCTTCCACGGGGACCTGAACTACGAGCAACTGTTTTTT.

Points on this clonotype: The CDR3 does not end in the conserved phenylalanine or tryptophan, so this is likely a read error. The chain recombines TRBV7-9 with TRBJ2-2; TRBD2 is a possible D gene (5 bases). This CDR3 has 16 amino acids. Germline loops: CDR1 SEHNR, CDR2 FQNEAQ (reference sequence). This CDR3 reads CASSQADTRWTGELFC. The DNA for the CDR3 is TGCGCCAGCAGCCAAGCTGATACTAGGTGGACCGGGGAGCTGTTTTGT.

About this clonotype: Relative to the germline gene, one junction end is altered; a read error may explain this. The CDR3 loop reads CASSAGRHYGQYF. The CDR3 nucleotides are TGTGCCAGCAGTGCAGGGCGGCACTACGGGCAGTACTTC. The chain joins TRBV12-3 or TRBV12-4 to TRBJ2-7; maybe TRBD1 (5 bases). This CDR3 contains 13 residues.